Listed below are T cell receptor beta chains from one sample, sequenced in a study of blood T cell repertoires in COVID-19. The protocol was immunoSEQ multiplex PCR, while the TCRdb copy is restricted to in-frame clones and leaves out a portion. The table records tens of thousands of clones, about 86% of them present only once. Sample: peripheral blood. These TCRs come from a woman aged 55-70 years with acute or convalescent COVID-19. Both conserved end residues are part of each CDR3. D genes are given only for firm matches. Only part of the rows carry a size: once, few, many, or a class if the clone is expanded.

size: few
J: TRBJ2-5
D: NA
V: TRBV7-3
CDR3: CASSLGLAETQYF
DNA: TGTGCCAGCAGCTTAGGGCTAGCGGAGACCCAGTACTTC

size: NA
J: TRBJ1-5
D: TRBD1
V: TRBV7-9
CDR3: CASSPGQGVGQPQHF
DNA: TGTGCCAGCAGTCCGGGACAGGGGGTGGGTCAGCCCCAGCATTTT

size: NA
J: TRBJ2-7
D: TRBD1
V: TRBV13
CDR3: CASTGTGTGDSYEQYF
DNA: TGTGCCAGCACCGGAACTGGGACAGGGGACTCCTACGAGCAGTACTTC

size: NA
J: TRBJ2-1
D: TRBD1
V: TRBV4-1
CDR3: CASSQVGTGHNEQFF
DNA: TGCGCCAGCAGCCAAGTGGGGACAGGGCACAATGAGCAGTTCTTC

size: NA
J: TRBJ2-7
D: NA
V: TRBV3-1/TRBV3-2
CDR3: CASSQVNFYEQYF
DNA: TGTGCCAGCAGCCAAGTTAATTTCTACGAGCAGTACTTC

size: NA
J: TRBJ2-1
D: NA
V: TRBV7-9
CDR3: CASSPQGVLYNEQFF
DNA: TGTGCCAGCAGCCCCCAGGGCGTTTTATACAATGAGCAGTTCTTC

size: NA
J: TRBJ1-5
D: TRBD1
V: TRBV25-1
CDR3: CASAGGTDNQPQHF
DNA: TGTGCCAGCGCTGGGGGGACAGACAATCAGCCCCAGCATTTT

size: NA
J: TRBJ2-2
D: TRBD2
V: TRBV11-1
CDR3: CASSLGTSGSTGELFF
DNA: TGTGCCAGCAGCTTGGGGACTAGCGGGAGCACCGGGGAGCTGTTTTTT

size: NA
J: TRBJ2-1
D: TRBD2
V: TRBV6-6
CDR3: CASSPSGLAGIYNEQFF
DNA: TGTGCCAGCAGTCCCTCGGGACTAGCGGGGATCTACAATGAGCAGTTCTTC

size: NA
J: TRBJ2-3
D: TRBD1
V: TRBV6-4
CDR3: CASSPSGGSDTQYF
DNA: TGTGCCAGCAGCCCCTCAGGGGGATCAGATACGCAGTATTTT

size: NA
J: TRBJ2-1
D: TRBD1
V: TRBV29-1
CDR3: CSVARTGQDNEQFF
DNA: TGCAGCGTTGCCCGGACAGGCCAAGACAATGAGCAGTTCTTC

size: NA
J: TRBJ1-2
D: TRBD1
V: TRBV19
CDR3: CASKPTSGRGVGYTF
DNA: TGTGCCAGTAAACCGACGAGCGGCAGGGGGGTAGGCTACACCTTC

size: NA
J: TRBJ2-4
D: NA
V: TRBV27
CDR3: CASSLRVSERNIQYF
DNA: TGTGCCAGCAGTTTACGTGTTTCGGAGAGAAACATTCAGTACTTC

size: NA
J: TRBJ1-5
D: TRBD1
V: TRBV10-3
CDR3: CAISEKGGHQPQHF
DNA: TGTGCCATCAGTGAGAAAGGGGGCCATCAGCCCCAGCATTTT

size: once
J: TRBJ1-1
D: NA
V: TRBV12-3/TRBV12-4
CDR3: CASSLGEGKAFF
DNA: TGTGCCAGCAGTCTGGGGGAGGGGAAAGCTTTCTTT

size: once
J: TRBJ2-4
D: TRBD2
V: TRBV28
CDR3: CASSLTSGALAKNIQYF
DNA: TGTGCCAGCAGTTTAACTAGCGGGGCCCTAGCCAAAAACATTCAGTACTTC

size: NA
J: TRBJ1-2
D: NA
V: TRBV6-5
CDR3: CASSRTGNYGYTF
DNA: TGTGCCAGCAGTAGAACAGGGAACTATGGCTACACCTTC

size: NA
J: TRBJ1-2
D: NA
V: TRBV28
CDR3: CASSLGAGSYGYTF
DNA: TGTGCCAGCAGTTTAGGGGCTGGATCCTATGGCTACACCTTC

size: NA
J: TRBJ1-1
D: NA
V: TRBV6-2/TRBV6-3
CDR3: CASSDGRGSNTEAFF
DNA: TGTGCCAGCAGTGATGGGAGAGGTTCGAACACTGAAGCTTTCTTT

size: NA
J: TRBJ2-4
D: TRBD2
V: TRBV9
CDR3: CASSVAPGRDGNIQYF
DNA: TGTGCCAGCAGCGTAGCTCCAGGGAGGGACGGGAACATTCAGTACTTC

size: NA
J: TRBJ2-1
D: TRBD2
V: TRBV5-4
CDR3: CASSLFKGGGPSNEQFF
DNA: TGTGCCAGCAGCTTGTTCAAAGGCGGGGGGCCGTCCAATGAGCAGTTCTTC

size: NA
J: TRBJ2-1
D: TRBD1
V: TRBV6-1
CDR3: CASSVRQGSSYNEQFF
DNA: TGTGCCAGCAGTGTACGACAGGGAAGCTCCTACAATGAGCAGTTCTTC

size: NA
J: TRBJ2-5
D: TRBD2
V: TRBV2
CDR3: CASSELTSGGPQFETQYF
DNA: TGTGCCAGCAGTGAACTGACTAGCGGGGGGCCACAATTCGAGACCCAGTACTTC

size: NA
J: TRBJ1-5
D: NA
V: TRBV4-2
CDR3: CASSQDKGGQPQHF
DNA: TGTGCCAGCAGCCAAGATAAGGGAGGTCAGCCCCAGCATTTT